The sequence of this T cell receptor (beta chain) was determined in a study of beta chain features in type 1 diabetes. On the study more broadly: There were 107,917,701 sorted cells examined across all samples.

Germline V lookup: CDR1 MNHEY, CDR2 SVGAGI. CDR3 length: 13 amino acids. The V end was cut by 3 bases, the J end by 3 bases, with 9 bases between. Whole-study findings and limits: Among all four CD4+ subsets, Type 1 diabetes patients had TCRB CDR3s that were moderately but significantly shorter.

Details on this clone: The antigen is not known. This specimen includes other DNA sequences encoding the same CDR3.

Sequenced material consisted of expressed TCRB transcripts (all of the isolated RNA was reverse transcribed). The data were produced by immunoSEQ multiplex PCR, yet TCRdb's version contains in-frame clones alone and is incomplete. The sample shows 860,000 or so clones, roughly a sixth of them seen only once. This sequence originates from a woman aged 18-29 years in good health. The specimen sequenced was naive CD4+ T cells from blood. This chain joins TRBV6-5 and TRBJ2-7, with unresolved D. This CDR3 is CASSYGQSYEQYF. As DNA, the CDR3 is TGTGCCAGCAGTTATGGTCAGAGCTACGAGCAGTACTTC.